Presented here are 24 T cell receptor beta chains from one specimen sequenced in a study of cytomegalovirus exposure and HLA in healthy donors (dated by TCRdb to about 2017). Library method: the immunoSEQ multiplex PCR assay. The table comes from immuneACCESS by way of TCRdb, which keeps in-frame sequences with V and J called. Part of the clones is missing from these tables; in studies checked, under half for an unresolved V gene and the rest for unknown reasons. The sample table shows 150,000 to 250,000 clones, and approximately 80% are seen once. 10% to 15% of the sample is taken by the ten largest. Sequences were obtained from PBMCs. These receptor sequences come from a woman aged 25-40 years in good health and CMV-seropositive.

V gene TRBV6-1 combines with J gene TRBJ2-7; D is perhaps TRBD1 (6 bases). Germline lookup yields CDR1 MNHNS and CDR2 SASEGT. The CDR3 spans 13 residues. Trimming cost V 4 bases and J 5 bases, with 12 bases left between them. The CDR3 region is CASSGEYRDEQYF. In DNA, the CDR3 is TGTGCCAGCAGTGGAGAGTACAGGGACGAGCAGTACTTC.

The rearrangement uses TRBV6-1 and TRBJ1-1; D might be TRBD1 (5 bases). CDR3 length: 12 residues. CDR1 and CDR2 (germline): MNHNS, SASEGT. The V end was cut by 8 bases, the J end by 4 bases, with 11 bases between. This chain's CDR3 is CASRPGGTEAFF. As DNA, the CDR3 is TGTGCCAGCCGCCCGGGGGGCACTGAAGCTTTCTTT.

V usage is TRBV5-1 and J usage is TRBJ2-6; no firm D call. Germline V lookup: CDR1 SGHRS, CDR2 YFSETQ. V lost 0 bases and J 1 base, leaving 5 bases between the germline ends. This CDR3 contains 15 residues. The DNA for the CDR3 is TGCGCCAGCAGCTTGGCCAGGTCTGGGGCCAACGTCCTGACTTTC. Protein sequence: CASSLARSGANVLTF.

The chain couples TRBV27 to TRBJ2-1; TRBD2 matches 8 bases. With 10 bases clipped from V and 0 bases from J, the junction kept 5 bases outside the gene matches. The CDR3 is made up of 14 amino acids. The germline V gene encodes CDR1 MNHEY and CDR2 SMNVEV (reference sequence). The CDR3 is CATNLAGSYNEQFF. In DNA, the CDR3 is TGTGCCACCAACCTAGCGGGCTCCTACAATGAGCAGTTCTTC.

This sequence joins TRBV29-1 and TRBJ2-1; D is possibly TRBD1 (6 bases). Germline CDR1 and CDR2: SQVTM and ANQGSEA. This CDR3 is built from 13 residues. Deletions cut 2 bases from V and 4 bases from J, with 9 bases between. CDR3 sequence (DNA): TGCAGCGTTGAACCAGGGGAATACAATGAGCAGTTCTTC. It yields the protein CSVEPGEYNEQFF.

This chain links TRBV10-2 with TRBJ2-2; TRBD1 agrees at 9 bases. The CDR3 contains 18 residues. Trimming removed 0 bases from V and 7 bases from J; junction bases left unmatched: 12. CDR1 is WSHSY and CDR2 is SAAADI in the germline V gene. The CDR3 is CASSESTPGTGYGGELFF. The CDR3 nucleotides are TGCGCCAGCAGTGAGTCTACCCCCGGGACAGGGTATGGCGGGGAGCTGTTTTTT.

The gene calls are TRBV27 and TRBJ2-2; 9 nucleotides line up with TRBD1. The ends lost 5 bases at V and 6 bases at J; junction bases unmatched: 13. There are 17 residues in the CDR3. Germline assignment: CDR1 MNHEY and CDR2 SMNVEV (reference sequence). The CDR3, as DNA: TGTGCCAGCAGTCCGTTCCCGGGACAGGGTTCGGCCGGGGAGCTGTTTTTT. Translating gives CASSPFPGQGSAGELFF.

This clone appeared many times. V gene TRBV27 combines with J gene TRBJ1-1; 10 nucleotides line up with TRBD1. The CDR3 is 13 residues long. V lost 2 bases to trimming and J lost 7 bases; unmatched junction nucleotides: 1. The germline CDR1 and CDR2 sequences are MNHEY and SMNVEV (reference sequence). The CDR3 loop is CASSLGQGVEAFF. The CDR3, as DNA: TGTGCCAGCAGTTTAGGACAGGGGGTTGAAGCTTTCTTT.

This clone came up once. The chain carries TRBV4-2 and TRBJ2-2, with D uncertain. V was cut by 1 base and J by 5 bases, with 17 bases left in between. There are 17 residues in the CDR3. Germline V gives CDR1 LGHNA, CDR2 YNFKEQ. The CDR3 is CASSQVRSRELTGELFF. In nucleotides, the CDR3 is TGTGCCAGCAGCCAAGTAAGGAGCCGAGAACTTACCGGGGAGCTGTTTTTT.

Regarding this clone: Germline and junction disagree at one end, which may indicate a read error. The chain combines TRBV7-7 with TRBJ1-2; D is unresolved. The germline CDR1 and CDR2 sequences are SSHAT and FNYEAQ (reference sequence). The CDR3 loop spans 12 amino acids. CDR3 DNA sequence: TGTGCTAGCAGCTTAGGCCCTCGGGGCTACACCTTC. As protein: CASSLGPRGYTF. Combining the CDR3 with reference TRBV7-7 and TRBJ1-2 gives the whole variable domain GAGVSQSPRYKVTKRGQDVTLRCDPISSHATLYWYQQALGQGPEFLTYFNYEAQPDKSGLPSDRFSAERPEGSISTLTIQRTEQRDSAMYRCASSLGPRGYTFGSGTRLTVV.

This sequence joins TRBV2 and TRBJ1-5, with D unclear. CDR1 and CDR2 (germline): SNHLY, FYNNEI. V dropped 1 base and J dropped 4 bases, with 5 bases sitting between them. The CDR3 sequence is 13 residues long. As DNA, the CDR3 is TGTGCCAGCAGTGAAGGAGGAAATCAGCCCCAGCATTTT. Protein sequence: CASSEGGNQPQHF.

The chain is built from TRBV10-3 and TRBJ2-7, with 9 positions matching TRBD1. The CDR3 spans 13 residues. After removal of 8 bases from V and 4 bases from J, the junction contained 6 bases not matched to a gene. The germline gives CDR1 ENHRY, CDR2 SYGVKD. The CDR3: CAISLDRGYEQYF. The CDR3 nucleotides are TGTGCCATCTCTCTCGACAGGGGGTACGAGCAGTACTTC.

This chain joins TRBV5-6 and TRBJ2-2, with a tentative D call TRBD1 (5 bases). The CDR3 is 13 residues long. V lost 4 bases and J 5 bases, leaving 9 bases between the germline ends. CDR1 and CDR2 (germline): SGHDT, YYEEEE. The CDR3 DNA reads TGTGCCAGCAGCCTCAGGGCTACCGGGGAGCTGTTTTTT. Translation: CASSLRATGELFF.

The V gene is TRBV5-1, the J gene TRBJ1-5, with TRBD1 identical over 7 bases. In germline, CDR1 is SGHRS, CDR2 YFSETQ. V shed 0 bases and J 6 bases; nucleotides not matched to a gene: 6. This CDR3 has 15 amino acids. The CDR3 loop is CASSLGQGEAQPQHF. CDR3 DNA: TGCGCCAGCAGCTTGGGACAGGGAGAGGCTCAGCCCCAGCATTTT.

The gene calls are TRBV28 and TRBJ2-7, with TRBD1 matching 7 bases. Losses at the gene ends were 3 bases for V and 7 bases for J; bases not matched to a gene: 12. CDR3 length equals 15 residues. Germline CDR1 reads MDHEN; CDR2 reads SYDVKM. The CDR3: CASSFGDRAPSEQYF. The CDR3 DNA sequence: TGTGCCAGCAGTTTTGGCGACAGGGCTCCTTCTGAGCAGTACTTC.

The genes are TRBV7-9 and TRBJ2-1; TRBD2 aligns across 14 bases. The CDR3 sequence is 16 residues long. The V segment lost 5 bases and the J segment 9 bases; nucleotides outside the gene matches: 9. Germline V lookup: CDR1 SEHNR, CDR2 FQNEAQ (reference sequence). The CDR3 here is CASSLRLAGGPGEQFF. DNA for the CDR3: TGTGCCAGCAGCCTAAGACTAGCGGGAGGGCCGGGTGAGCAGTTCTTC.

The rearrangement uses TRBV11-3 and TRBJ2-7; a weak D match, TRBD1 (6 bases). The germline V gene has CDR1 SGHNT and CDR2 YENEEA. CDR3 length equals 12 residues. The V and J ends lost 5 bases and 3 bases respectively, with 8 bases between them. DNA of the CDR3: TGTGCCAGCAGCCCGGACAGCTACGAGCAGTACTTC. Its protein is CASSPDSYEQYF.

The chain is built from TRBV27 and TRBJ2-2; 14 bases are shared with TRBD2. The CDR3 is 19 residues long. Germline loops: CDR1 MNHEY, CDR2 SMNVEV (reference sequence). The junction had 12 bases not matched to a gene; V was cut back by 7 bases and J by 2 bases. CDR3 bases: TGTGCCAGCACTGATATCTCGGGACTAGCGGGAGTAAACACCGGGGAGCTGTTTTTT. It codes for CASTDISGLAGVNTGELFF.

This clone was found a few times. This chain uses TRBV18 with TRBJ2-7, with a weak D call TRBD1 (6 bases). CDR1 KGHSH and CDR2 LQKENI come from the germline V gene. CDR3 length: 14 residues. Trimming shortened V by 3 bases and J by 4 bases, and 13 bases separated the two germline ends. CDR3 sequence: CASSPTGSFYEQYF. The DNA for the CDR3 is TGTGCCAGCTCACCGACAGGATCCTTTTACGAGCAGTACTTC.

The chain combines TRBV4-1 with TRBJ2-7; 7 bases match TRBD1. This CDR3 region has 15 residues. Germline assignment: CDR1 MGHRA and CDR2 YSYEKL. V was clipped by 1 base and J by 5 bases; unmatched bases: 8. CDR3 residues: CASSQVVTGENEQYF. CDR3 sequence (DNA): TGCGCCAGCAGCCAAGTCGTAACAGGGGAGAACGAGCAGTACTTC.

This rearrangement joins TRBV28 to TRBJ1-2; 7 nucleotides align to TRBD1. Looked up from germline, CDR1 is MDHEN and CDR2 is SYDVKM. The CDR3 is 16 residues long. With V trimmed by 3 bases and J by 7 bases, 14 bases remained unmatched. The CDR3 is CASSLWTGTVPSGYTF. DNA for the CDR3: TGTGCCAGCAGTTTGTGGACCGGGACAGTCCCTTCTGGCTACACCTTC.

DNA for the CDR3: TGTGCCAGCGGACAGGGAGGGGTTCAGCCCCAGCATTTT. This gives the protein CASGQGGVQPQHF. This chain uses TRBV2 with TRBJ1-5, with 8 bases lining up with TRBD1. CDR3 length: 13 amino acids. Looked up from germline, CDR1 is SNHLY and CDR2 is FYNNEI. Unmatched junction bases numbered 6, after V lost 8 bases and J lost 6 bases.

The rearrangement joins TRBV2 to TRBJ2-7; the D gene is possibly TRBD2 (5 bases). The CDR3 extends over 15 amino acids. CDR1 SNHLY and CDR2 FYNNEI come from the germline V gene. V gave up 4 bases and J gave up 3 bases, with 16 bases separating them. CDR3 nucleotides: TGTGCCAGCAGTGCGGGGTGGGAGAGTCTCTACGAGCAGTACTTC. Amino acids: CASSAGWESLYEQYF.

The chain carries TRBV7-3 and TRBJ2-1; 8 bases fit TRBD2. Germline trimming cut 2 bases from V and 10 bases from J; bases unmatched to any gene: 7. Germline V gene data show CDR1 as SGHTA and CDR2 as FQGTGA. The CDR3 totals 14 residues. The CDR3 bases are TGTGCCAGCAGCTTACTCGCGGGAGGCTACGAGCAGTTCTTC. It is translated as CASSLLAGGYEQFF.